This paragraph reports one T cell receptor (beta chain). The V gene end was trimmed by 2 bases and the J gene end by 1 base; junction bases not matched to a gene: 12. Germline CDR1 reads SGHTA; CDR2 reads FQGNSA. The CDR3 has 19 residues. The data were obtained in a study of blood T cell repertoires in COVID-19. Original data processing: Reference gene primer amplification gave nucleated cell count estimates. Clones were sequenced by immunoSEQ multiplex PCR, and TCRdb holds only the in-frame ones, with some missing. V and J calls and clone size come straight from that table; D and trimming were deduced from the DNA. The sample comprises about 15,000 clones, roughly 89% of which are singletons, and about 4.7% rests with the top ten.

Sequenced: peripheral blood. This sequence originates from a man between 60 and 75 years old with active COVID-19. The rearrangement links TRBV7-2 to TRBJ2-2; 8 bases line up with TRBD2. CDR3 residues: CASSLFFIVLAGNTGELFF. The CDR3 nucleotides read TGTGCCAGCAGCTTATTTTTCATTGTTCTAGCGGGGAACACCGGGGAGCTGTTTTTT.